The 30 T cell receptor beta chains in this list originate from one sample, sequenced in a study of T cells in women clearing cervical HPV infection. This table comes from immunoSEQ multiplex PCR, and its TCRdb copy is limited to in-frame clones, with some not included. The sample's table shows about 30,000 clones. Sequencing was carried out using blood buffy coat. Source of these receptors: a woman aged 18-69 years with a cervical HPV16 infection that either progressed to CIN3+ or cleared (not recorded which).

To note about this clone: The sequence runs out 3 residues before the end of the CDR3; the remainder is reconstructed from the germline J gene. The V and J genes are TRBV7-6 and TRBJ2-3, with TRBD2 identical over 12 bases. V lost 5 bases, J lost 2 bases, and 11 bases stayed unmatched. CDR1 SGHVS and CDR2 FNYEAQ come from the germline V gene. The CDR3 contains 18 residues. The CDR3 region is CASSLRPSGGGFTDTQYF. The sequenced CDR3 bases are TGTGCCAGCAGCCTTCGGCCTAGCGGGGGGGGGTTCACAGATACG.

Points on this clone: The read is 3 residues too short to cover the CDR3 end, so that end is filled in from the germline J gene. This chain connects TRBV7-9 to TRBJ1-1; possibly TRBD1 for D (5 bases). Germline V gene sequence: CDR1 SEHNR, CDR2 FQNEAQ (reference sequence). The length of the CDR3 is 15 residues. V dropped 2 bases and J dropped 2 bases, with 12 bases sitting between them. Partial CDR3 DNA: TGTGCCAGCAGCTTAATCCCGGGACTCAACACTGAA. Its translation: CASSLIPGLNTE. The full CDR3 is CASSLIPGLNTEAFF.

As to this clone: The read stops 3 residues short of the end of the CDR3; the missing end is completed from the germline J gene. This same CDR3 is encoded by further DNA sequences in the sample. The chain couples TRBV11-3 to TRBJ1-6, with D tentatively TRBD1 (6 bases). The CDR3 length is 15 residues. Germline-derived CDR1 and CDR2 are SGHNT and YENEEA. V lost 1 base and J lost 9, with 13 bases in between. CDR3 sequence reads: CASSLGTGWSSPLHF. CDR3 DNA, as far as it was read: TGTGCCAGCAGCTTAGGCACAGGGTGGTCTTCACCC.

About this clone itself: The observed sequence ends 3 residues before the CDR3 terminus, with the missing tail filled in from the germline J gene. The gene calls are TRBV11-2 and TRBJ2-7, with D tentatively TRBD1 (6 bases). Trimming took off 0 bases at V and 6 bases at J, with 12 bases between the two ends. CDR1 is SGHAT and CDR2 is FQNNGV in the germline V gene. The CDR3 loop spans 14 amino acids. CDR3 region: CASSLEGDISEQYF. The sequenced CDR3 bases are TGTGCCAGCAGCTTAGAGGGGGACATATCCGAG.

Points on this clone: From the germline J gene comes the end of the CDR3, since the read stops 3 residues before it. The chain employs TRBV19 and TRBJ1-1; unclear D gene. With 5 bases removed from V and 1 base from J, the gap between germline ends came to 5 bases. The CDR3 extends over 12 amino acids. The germline CDR1 and CDR2 sequences are LNHDA and SQIVND (reference sequence). The CDR3 loop reads CASSARNTEAFF. The CDR3 DNA, read in part, is TGTGCCAGTAGTGCCAGGAACACTGAA.

With respect to this clone: The read ends 3 residues shy of where the CDR3 ends; the end is completed using the germline J gene. The chain is built from TRBV5-6 and TRBJ1-2; weak D call: TRBD1 (5 bases). V gave up 0 bases and J gave up 4 bases, with 7 bases separating them. In germline, CDR1 is SGHDT, CDR2 YYEEEE. CDR3 length equals 13 residues. CDR3 sequence reads: CASSLGQSYGYTF. The CDR3 bases that were read are TGTGCCAGCAGCTTGGGACAGAGCTATGGC.

As to this clone: The read finishes 3 residues shy of the CDR3 end, and the germline J gene is used to complete it. The rearrangement links TRBV19 to TRBJ2-2; 7 positions agree with TRBD1. Germline loops: CDR1 LNHDA, CDR2 SQIVND (reference sequence). The CDR3 consists of 16 residues. The CDR3 loop is CASSRTGPSGANVLFF. CDR3 DNA, as far as it was read: TGTGCCAGTTCCAGGACAGGTCCCTCTGGGGCCAACGTG. Full variable domain (missing parts from reference TRBV19 and TRBJ2-2): DGGITQSPKYLFRKEGQNVTLSCEQNLNHDAMYWYRQDPGQGLRLIYYSQIVNDFQKGDIAEGYSVSREKKESFPLTVTSAQKNPTAFYLCASSRTGPSGANVLFFGEGSRLTVL.

For this clone: The sequenced fragment ends 3 residues before the CDR3 boundary, so the rest is inferred from the germline J gene. The gene calls are TRBV6-1 and TRBJ2-3; no clear D. V lost 3 bases and J lost 0, with 10 bases in between. The CDR3 consists of 15 residues. The germline V gene encodes CDR1 MNHNS and CDR2 SASEGT. Incomplete CDR3 DNA: TGTGCCAGCAGTGACAGGAATCCGAGCACAGATACG. It codes for CASSDRNPSTDT. The full CDR3 reads CASSDRNPSTDTQYF.

With regard to this clone: The read gets to within 3 residues of the CDR3 end, and the germline J gene fills in the rest. The chain joins TRBV2 to TRBJ2-4, with TRBD2 matching 13 bases. Looked up from germline, CDR1 is SNHLY and CDR2 is FYNNEI. The CDR3 is made up of 17 amino acids. CDR3 amino acids: CASSKGLAGTITFVQYF. CDR3 bases read: TGTGCCAGCAGCAAGGGACTAGCGGGGACCATAACATTCGTT.

Concerning this clone itself: The read stops 3 residues short of the end of the CDR3; the missing end is completed from the germline J gene. The chain has TRBV7-9 and TRBJ1-2, with no clear D. Germline V lookup: CDR1 SEHNR, CDR2 FQNEAQ (reference sequence). This CDR3 has 14 residues. This CDR3 is CASSELAGVESYTF. The part of the CDR3 DNA that was read is TGTGCCAGCAGCGAACTAGCGGGAGTTGAGAGC.

Turning to this clone: From the germline J gene comes the end of the CDR3, since the read stops 3 residues before it. This chain joins TRBV13 and TRBJ2-3, with 9 bases identical to TRBD2. The CDR3 length is 14 residues. With 0 bases clipped from V and 5 bases from J, the junction kept 0 bases outside the gene matches. Germline assignment: CDR1 PRHDT and CDR2 FYEKMQ (reference sequence). CDR3 residues: CASSLGTSGDTQYF. CDR3 DNA (partial): TGTGCCAGCAGCTTAGGGACTAGCGGAGATACG.

Of note for this clone: Read coverage stops 3 residues before the CDR3 terminus; the germline J gene supplies the remainder. The chain joins TRBV18 to TRBJ2-4, with D possibly being TRBD2 (6 bases). The V gene's germline CDR1 is KGHSH and CDR2 LQKENI. CDR3 length: 15 residues. The sequenced CDR3 bases are TGTGCCAGCTCATCTACTAGCTGGGAGGACTATGGT. It yields the protein CASSSTSWEDYG. The whole CDR3 sequence reads CASSSTSWEDYGQYF.

As for this clone: Read sequence stops 3 residues before the CDR3 end, and the germline J gene provides the missing end. The gene calls are TRBV15 and TRBJ2-5; D is perhaps TRBD1 (6 bases). The V and J ends lost 3 bases and 5 bases respectively, with 16 bases between them. Germline CDR1 is LNHNV and CDR2 is YYDKDF (reference sequence). The CDR3 is 15 amino acids. Here the CDR3 reads CATSSSTGFWETQYF. The sequenced CDR3 bases are TGTGCCACCAGCAGTTCCACAGGGTTTTGGGAGACC.

Turning to this clone: The read comes to an end 3 residues before the CDR3 does, leaving the germline J gene to fill in the end. The rearrangement joins TRBV5-1 to TRBJ2-3, with 8 bases that match TRBD1. CDR1 SGHRS and CDR2 YFSETQ come from the germline V gene. V trimming: 6 bases; J trimming: 5 bases; junction bases outside the gene matches: 8. The CDR3 is made up of 14 amino acids. This CDR3 reads CASILGTGEDTQYF. CDR3 bases read: TGCGCCAGCATTCTAGGGACAGGCGAAGATACG.

Points on this clone: Sequencing ends 3 residues short of the CDR3 end; the germline J gene provides the rest. The genes are TRBV2 and TRBJ2-7, with D perhaps TRBD2 (7 bases). The CDR3 has 14 amino acids. V dropped 1 base and J dropped 5 bases, with 12 bases sitting between them. Looked up from germline, CDR1 is SNHLY and CDR2 is FYNNEI. The CDR3 here is CASSEEGEGDEQYF. The sequenced part of the CDR3 DNA is TGTGCCAGCAGTGAAGAGGGGGAGGGTGACGAG.

A remark on this clone: The read comes to an end 3 residues before the CDR3 does, leaving the germline J gene to fill in the end. The rearrangement joins TRBV5-4 to TRBJ1-1; D not certain. Germline V gene lookup returns CDR1 SGHNT and CDR2 YYREEE (reference sequence). V lost 3 bases, J lost 6 bases, and 18 bases lay in between. The CDR3 runs to 15 residues. CDR3 sequence reads: CASSSGVTGGSEAFF. The DNA read from the CDR3 is TGTGCCAGCAGCTCCGGGGTGACGGGAGGGTCTGAA.

Concerning this clone: Read data end 3 residues before the CDR3 end; the end is taken from the germline J gene. J is TRBJ1-1 and V is TRBV6-7; D is perhaps TRBD1 (6 bases). TRBV6-7 has ORF status, its function being uncertain. This CDR3 is built from 13 residues. CDR3 region: CARHFTSDREAFF. CDR3 DNA, as far as it was read: TGTGCCAGACACTTCACCTCCGACAGGGAA.

For this clone: The CDR3 end is not reached by the read, which stops 3 residues before it; the germline J gene fills it in. V gene TRBV14 combines with J gene TRBJ2-7, with 12 bases lining up with TRBD2. V lost 4 bases and J lost 2; bases outside the gene matches: 6. The length of the CDR3 is 16 residues. Germline V lookup: CDR1 SGHDN, CDR2 FVKESK. CDR3 bases read: TGTGCCAGCAGCCCGAGCCTAGCGGGAGGGCCCTACGAG. Translated, it gives CASSPSLAGGPYE. The entire CDR3 protein is CASSPSLAGGPYEQYF.

A remark on this clone: The CDR3 end falls 3 residues outside the read, so it is completed with the germline J gene. This rearrangement joins TRBV6-2 or TRBV6-3 to TRBJ2-1; 8 nucleotides align to TRBD1. Unmatched junction bases numbered 8, after V lost 4 bases and J lost 0 bases. Germline V gene lookup returns CDR1 MNHEY and CDR2 SVGEGT. The CDR3 loop spans 17 amino acids. The CDR3 reads CASSLPDRGVSYNEQFF. The sequenced CDR3 bases are TGTGCCAGCAGTTTACCCGACAGGGGCGTCTCCTACAATGAG.

As for this clone: The CDR3 is cut off 3 residues early in the read; its end comes from the germline J gene. The chain recombines TRBV12-3 or TRBV12-4 with TRBJ2-7, with D perhaps TRBD2 (6 bases). The CDR3 extends over 14 amino acids. Trimming removed 6 bases at V and 1 base at J, with 13 bases between. The CDR3 reads CASRGGWSSYEQYF. The covered CDR3 bases are TGTGCCAGCAGAGGAGGGTGGAGTTCCTACGAG.

Regarding this clone: Sequencing ends 3 residues short of the CDR3 end; the germline J gene provides the rest. At the DNA level, this CDR3 is encoded by other sequences in the same sample as well. The J gene is TRBJ2-2, the V gene TRBV5-6, with TRBD2 identical over 7 bases. Trimming took 4 bases from V and 0 from J; bases not matched to a gene: 3. From germline, CDR1 is SGHDT and CDR2 YYEEEE. This CDR3 comprises 15 residues. The covered CDR3 bases are TGTGCCAGCAGCCTCGGGGGGACGAACACCGGGGAG. Translated, it gives CASSLGGTNTGE. The CDR3 in full is CASSLGGTNTGELFF.

Note on this clone: The read halts 3 residues ahead of the CDR3 end, with the missing end drawn from the germline J gene. This rearrangement joins TRBV5-5 to TRBJ2-3; 7 bases line up with TRBD1. Germline V gene lookup returns CDR1 SGHKS and CDR2 YYEKEE (reference sequence). There are 12 residues in the CDR3. The sequenced CDR3 bases are TGTGCCAGCAGTACAGGGGTTGAGACG. Residues: CASSTGVET. The complete CDR3 protein is CASSTGVETQYF.

Of note for this clone: The read falls 3 residues short of the CDR3 end, and the missing part is taken from the germline J gene. V and J are TRBV6-2 or TRBV6-3 and TRBJ1-5, with D unclear. Trimming took off 3 bases at V and 6 bases at J, with 3 bases between the two ends. The germline gives CDR1 MNHEY, CDR2 SVGEGT. The CDR3 is made up of 11 amino acids. CDR3 protein: CASSYSQPQHF. The DNA read from the CDR3 is TGTGCCAGCAGTTATAGTCAGCCC.

A note on this clone: The read terminates 3 residues ahead of where the CDR3 ends, so the germline J gene completes it. The chain combines TRBV5-4 with TRBJ2-5, with 9 bases aligning to TRBD1. V trimming: 4 bases; J trimming: 4 bases; junction bases outside the gene matches: 8. The CDR3 consists of 15 residues. CDR1 SGHNT and CDR2 YYREEE come from the germline V gene (reference sequence). CDR3 DNA (partial): TGTGCCAGCAGCCGTTCCGGGACAGGGAGAGAGACC. It is translated as CASSRSGTGRET. The whole CDR3 sequence is CASSRSGTGRETQYF.

Note on this clone: The read ends 3 residues early relative to the CDR3; the germline J gene fills the gap. The chain recombines TRBV6-1 with TRBJ1-2; D is undetermined. Trimming took 4 bases from V and 6 from J, leaving 12 bases between them. In germline, CDR1 is MNHNS, CDR2 SASEGT. This CDR3 spans 13 amino acids. Partial CDR3 DNA: TGTGCCAGCAGTGTAGGAGGGTGGGATGGC. Translating gives CASSVGGWDG. The entire CDR3 protein reads CASSVGGWDGYTF.

Notes on this clone: The read ends 3 residues early relative to the CDR3; the germline J gene fills the gap. This sequence joins TRBV18 and TRBJ1-4; 7 nucleotides align to TRBD1. The V gene's germline CDR1 is KGHSH and CDR2 LQKENI. This CDR3 has 17 amino acids. The CDR3 region is CASSPTGSGFWANVLFF. CDR3 DNA (partial): TGTGCCAGCTCACCGACAGGGTCGGGGTTTTGGGCCAACGTA.

As concerns this clone: Sequencing ends 3 residues short of the CDR3 end; the germline J gene provides the rest. The chain has TRBV2 and TRBJ1-3; D is perhaps TRBD1 (5 bases). The CDR3 consists of 14 residues. V shed 7 bases and J shed 2 bases, with 12 bases lying between them. Germline CDR1 is SNHLY and CDR2 is FYNNEI. Partial CDR3 DNA: TGTGCCAGCATATCAGGAGGGGCTGGAAACACC. Its protein is CASISGGAGNT. The CDR3 in full is CASISGGAGNTIYF. Using reference TRBV2 and TRBJ1-3 for the parts outside the CDR3, the full variable domain is EPEVTQTPSHQVTQMGQEVILRCVPISNHLYFYWYRQILGQKVEFLVSFYNNEISEKSEIFDDQFSVERPDGSNFTLKIRSTKLEDSAMYFCASISGGAGNTIYFGEGSWLTVV.

With regard to this clone: The read ends 3 residues shy of where the CDR3 ends; the end is completed using the germline J gene. The chain combines TRBV9 with TRBJ2-3, with 9 bases identical to TRBD1. V shed 2 bases and J 0 bases; nucleotides not matched to a gene: 13. The CDR3 runs 19 residues. Looked up from germline, CDR1 is SGDLS and CDR2 is YYNGEE. The covered CDR3 bases are TGTGCCAGCAGCGTGTCATCCAACAGGGGGCCCGAAAGCACAGATACG. Translated: CASSVSSNRGPESTDT. The full CDR3 protein is CASSVSSNRGPESTDTQYF.

About this clone: The read terminates 3 residues before the CDR3 end, so the remaining end is supplied by the germline J gene. The chain carries TRBV5-4 and TRBJ2-4; 7 bases fit TRBD1. CDR3 length: 15 amino acids. Germline CDR1 is SGHNT and CDR2 is YYREEE (reference sequence). The J segment lost 0 bases and the V segment lost 0 bases, leaving 0 bases of the junction unmatched. The part of the CDR3 DNA that was read is TGTGCCAGCAGCTTGGGGACAGGAGCCAAAAACATT. Its protein product is CASSLGTGAKNI. The CDR3 in its entirety is CASSLGTGAKNIQYF.

With regard to this clone: The CDR3 extends 3 residues past the end of the read, so its final part is completed from the germline J gene. The chain links TRBV5-1 to TRBJ1-1, with a tentative D call TRBD1 (5 bases). The CDR3 spans 15 residues. Per the germline V gene, CDR1 is SGHRS and CDR2 is YFSETQ. Trimming pared 4 bases from V and 5 bases from J, leaving 18 bases between. Incomplete CDR3 DNA: TGCGCCAGCAGCCGGGTGGGGGGGGAAGGGACTGAA. Its protein product is CASSRVGGEGTE. The CDR3 in its entirety is CASSRVGGEGTEAFF.